This note documents a single T cell receptor beta chain sequence. Antigen specificity is unknown. The data originate from a study of graft-versus-host responses after intestinal transplantation. Whole-study findings and limits: Present in recipient marrow, GvH clones included some that appeared first in ileum or blood.

The table came from immunoSEQ multiplex PCR; TCRdb's copy has only in-frame clones and leaves some out. The sample has approximately 130,000 clones; more than 80% are singletons. The CDR3 has 14 amino acids. The V gene lost 3 bases and the J gene lost 5 bases, with 14 bases spanning the gap. The germline V gene has CDR1 SGDLS and CDR2 YYNGEE. The sequence was obtained from a human donor who received an intestinal transplant. The sequenced sample was unstimulated CD4+ T cells sorted from spleen or lymph node cells, obtained before intestinal transplant. This chain links TRBV9 with TRBJ2-5; D is undetermined. The CDR3 DNA reads as TGTGCCAGCAGCGGACAACTTCTGGGGGAGACCCAGTACTTC. It yields the protein CASSGQLLGETQYF.